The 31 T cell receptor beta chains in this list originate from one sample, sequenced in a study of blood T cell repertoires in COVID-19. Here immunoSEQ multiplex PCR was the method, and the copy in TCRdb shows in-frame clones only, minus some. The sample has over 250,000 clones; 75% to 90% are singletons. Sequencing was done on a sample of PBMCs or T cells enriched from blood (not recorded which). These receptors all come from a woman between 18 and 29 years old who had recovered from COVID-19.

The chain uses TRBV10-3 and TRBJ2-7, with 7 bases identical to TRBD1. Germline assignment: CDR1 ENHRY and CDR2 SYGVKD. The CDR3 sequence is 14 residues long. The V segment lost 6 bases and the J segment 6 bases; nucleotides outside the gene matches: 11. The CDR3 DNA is TGTGCCATCAGGAGCGACAGGGAAGGCGGCGAGCAGTACTTC. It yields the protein CAIRSDREGGEQYF.

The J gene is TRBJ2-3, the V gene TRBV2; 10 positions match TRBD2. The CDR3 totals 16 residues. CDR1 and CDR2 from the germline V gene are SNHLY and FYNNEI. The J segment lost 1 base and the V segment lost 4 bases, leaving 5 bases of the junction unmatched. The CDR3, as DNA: TGTGCCAGCAGTGCGACTAGCGGGTGGGGCACAGATACGCAGTATTTT. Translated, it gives CASSATSGWGTDTQYF.

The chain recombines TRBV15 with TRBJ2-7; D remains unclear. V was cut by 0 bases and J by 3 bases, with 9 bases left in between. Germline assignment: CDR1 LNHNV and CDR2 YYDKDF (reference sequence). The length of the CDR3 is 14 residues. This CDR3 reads CATSRDEEYYEQYF. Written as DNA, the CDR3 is TGTGCCACCAGCAGAGATGAGGAGTACTACGAGCAGTACTTC.

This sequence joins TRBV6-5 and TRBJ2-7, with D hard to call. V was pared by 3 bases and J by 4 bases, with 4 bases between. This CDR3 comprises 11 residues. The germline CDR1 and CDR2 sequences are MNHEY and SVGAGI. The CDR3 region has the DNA TGTGCCAGCAGTTATCAATACGAGCAGTACTTC. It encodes CASSYQYEQYF.

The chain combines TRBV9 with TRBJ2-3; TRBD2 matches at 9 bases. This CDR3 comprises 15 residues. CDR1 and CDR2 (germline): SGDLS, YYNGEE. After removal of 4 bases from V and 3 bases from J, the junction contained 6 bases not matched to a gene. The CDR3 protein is CASSMGLARTDTQYF. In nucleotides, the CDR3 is TGTGCCAGCAGCATGGGACTAGCTAGAACAGATACGCAGTATTTT.

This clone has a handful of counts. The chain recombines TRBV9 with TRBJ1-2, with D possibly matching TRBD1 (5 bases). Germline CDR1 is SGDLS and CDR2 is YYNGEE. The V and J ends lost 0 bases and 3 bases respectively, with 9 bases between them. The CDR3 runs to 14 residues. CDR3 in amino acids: CASSVGGADYGYTF. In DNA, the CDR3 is TGTGCCAGCAGCGTAGGGGGCGCGGACTATGGCTACACCTTC.

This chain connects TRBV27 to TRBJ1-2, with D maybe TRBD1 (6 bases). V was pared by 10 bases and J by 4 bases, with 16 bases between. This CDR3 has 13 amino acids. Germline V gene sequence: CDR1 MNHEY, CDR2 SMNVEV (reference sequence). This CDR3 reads CATLRRGGYGYTF. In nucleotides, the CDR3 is TGTGCCACCCTTCGGAGGGGGGGCTATGGCTACACCTTC.

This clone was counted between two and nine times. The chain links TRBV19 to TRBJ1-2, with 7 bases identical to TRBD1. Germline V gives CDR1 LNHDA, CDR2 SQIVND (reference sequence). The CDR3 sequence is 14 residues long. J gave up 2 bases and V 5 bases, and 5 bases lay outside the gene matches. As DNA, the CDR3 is TGTGCCAGTAGTCGAATGACAGGGAACTATGGCTACACCTTC. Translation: CASSRMTGNYGYTF.

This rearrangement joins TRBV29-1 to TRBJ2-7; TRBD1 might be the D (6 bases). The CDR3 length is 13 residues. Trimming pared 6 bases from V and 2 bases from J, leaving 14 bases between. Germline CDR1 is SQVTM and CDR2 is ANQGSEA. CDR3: CSVAGTPPYEQYF. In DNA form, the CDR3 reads TGCAGCGTGGCCGGGACACCACCCTACGAGCAGTACTTC.

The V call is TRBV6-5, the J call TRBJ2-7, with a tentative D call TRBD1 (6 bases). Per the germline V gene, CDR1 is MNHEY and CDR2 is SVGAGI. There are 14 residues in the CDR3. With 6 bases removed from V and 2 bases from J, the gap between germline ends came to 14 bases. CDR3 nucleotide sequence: TGTGCCAGCAGCCCGACAGGATCACCCTACGAGCAGTACTTC. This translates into CASSPTGSPYEQYF.

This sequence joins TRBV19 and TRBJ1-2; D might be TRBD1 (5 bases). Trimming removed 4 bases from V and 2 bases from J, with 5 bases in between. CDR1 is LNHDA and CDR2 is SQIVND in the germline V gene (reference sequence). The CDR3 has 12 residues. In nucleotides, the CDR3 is TGTGCCAGTAGTAACAGGAACTATGGCTACACCTTC. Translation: CASSNRNYGYTF.

The CDR3: CASSPRGQEFYEQYF. CDR3 DNA sequence: TGTGCCAGCAGCCCTCGGGGACAGGAGTTCTACGAGCAGTACTTC. The chain links TRBV3-1 (or the pseudogene TRBV3-2) to TRBJ2-7; TRBD1 agrees at 8 bases. Germline CDR1 LGHDT, CDR2 YNNKEL (reference sequence). With 4 bases clipped from V and 3 bases from J, the junction kept 8 bases outside the gene matches. The CDR3 length is 15 residues.

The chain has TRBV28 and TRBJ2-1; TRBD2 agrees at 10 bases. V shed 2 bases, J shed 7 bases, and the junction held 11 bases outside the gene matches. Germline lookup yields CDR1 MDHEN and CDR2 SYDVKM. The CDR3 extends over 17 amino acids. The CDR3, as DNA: TGTGCCAGCAGTTTAGGGGGTGGTCTAGCGGGGGAGAATGAGCAGTTCTTC. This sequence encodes CASSLGGGLAGENEQFF.

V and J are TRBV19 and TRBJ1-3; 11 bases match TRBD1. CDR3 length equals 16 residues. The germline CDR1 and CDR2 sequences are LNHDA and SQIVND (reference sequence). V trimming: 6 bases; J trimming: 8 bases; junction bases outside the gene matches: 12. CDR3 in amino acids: CASSTPDRGLSDTIYF. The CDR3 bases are TGTGCCAGTAGCACCCCGGACAGGGGGCTTTCTGACACCATATATTTT. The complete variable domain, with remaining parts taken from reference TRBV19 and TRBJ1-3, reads DGGITQSPKYLFRKEGQNVTLSCEQNLNHDAMYWYRQDPGQGLRLIYYSQIVNDFQKGDIAEGYSVSREKKESFPLTVTSAQKNPTAFYLCASSTPDRGLSDTIYFGEGSWLTVV.

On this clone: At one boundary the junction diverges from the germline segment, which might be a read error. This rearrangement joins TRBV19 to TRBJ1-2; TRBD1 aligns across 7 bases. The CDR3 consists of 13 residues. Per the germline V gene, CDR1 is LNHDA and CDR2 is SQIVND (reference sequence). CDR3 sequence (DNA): TGTGCCAGTAGGATAGACAGGGACTATGGCTACACCTTC. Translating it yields CASRIDRDYGYTF.

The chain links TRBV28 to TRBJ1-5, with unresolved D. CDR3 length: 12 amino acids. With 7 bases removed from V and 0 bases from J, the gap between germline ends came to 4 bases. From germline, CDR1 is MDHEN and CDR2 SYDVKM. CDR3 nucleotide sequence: TGTGCCAGCACGGGTAGCAATCAGCCCCAGCATTTT. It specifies CASTGSNQPQHF.

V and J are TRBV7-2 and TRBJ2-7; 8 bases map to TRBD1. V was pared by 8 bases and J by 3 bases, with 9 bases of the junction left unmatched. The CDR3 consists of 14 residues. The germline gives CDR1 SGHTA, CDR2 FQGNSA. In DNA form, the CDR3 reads TGTGCCAGCGATGCGGGACAGGTTCTCTACGAGCAGTACTTC. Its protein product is CASDAGQVLYEQYF.

CDR3 residues: CASSLGTGNQPQHF. DNA for the CDR3: TGTGCCAGCAGCTTGGGGACAGGGAATCAGCCCCAGCATTTT. The chain recombines TRBV7-6 with TRBJ1-5; 9 nucleotides line up with TRBD1. This CDR3 contains 14 residues. Trimming took 3 bases from V and 4 from J; bases not matched to a gene: 1. The germline gives CDR1 SGHVS, CDR2 FNYEAQ.

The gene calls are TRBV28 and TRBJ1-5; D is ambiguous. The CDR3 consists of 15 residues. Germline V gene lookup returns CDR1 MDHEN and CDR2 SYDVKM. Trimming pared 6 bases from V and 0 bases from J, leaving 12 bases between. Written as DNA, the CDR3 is TGTGCCAGCAGGGCGATGGGCAGTAGCAATCAGCCCCAGCATTTT. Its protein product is CASRAMGSSNQPQHF.

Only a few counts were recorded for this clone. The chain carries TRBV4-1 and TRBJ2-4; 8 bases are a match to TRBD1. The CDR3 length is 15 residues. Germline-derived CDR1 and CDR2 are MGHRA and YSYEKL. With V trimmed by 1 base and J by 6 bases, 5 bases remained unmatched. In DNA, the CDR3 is TGCGCCAGCAGCCAAGTTTGGGGACAGGTAAACATTCAGTACTTC. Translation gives CASSQVWGQVNIQYF.

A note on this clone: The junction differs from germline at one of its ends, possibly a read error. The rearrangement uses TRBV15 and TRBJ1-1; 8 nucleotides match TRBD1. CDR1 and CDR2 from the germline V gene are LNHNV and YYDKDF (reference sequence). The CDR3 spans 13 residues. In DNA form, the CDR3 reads TGTGCCACCAGCAGAGACAGGGGGCGCGAACCTATCTTT. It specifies CATSRDRGREPIF.

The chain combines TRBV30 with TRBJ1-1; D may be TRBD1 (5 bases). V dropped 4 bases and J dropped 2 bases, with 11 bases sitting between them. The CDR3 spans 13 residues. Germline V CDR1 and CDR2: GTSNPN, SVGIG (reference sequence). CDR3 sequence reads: CAWTEGVNTEAFF. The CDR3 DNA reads TGTGCCTGGACCGAAGGGGTAAACACTGAAGCTTTCTTT.

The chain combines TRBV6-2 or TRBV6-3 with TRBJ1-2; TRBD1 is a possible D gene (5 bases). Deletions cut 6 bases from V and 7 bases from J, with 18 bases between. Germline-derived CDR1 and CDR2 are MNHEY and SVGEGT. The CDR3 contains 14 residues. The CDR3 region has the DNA TGTGCCAGCAGCCGTCGACAGACACAGCTTGGCTACACCTTC. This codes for CASSRRQTQLGYTF.

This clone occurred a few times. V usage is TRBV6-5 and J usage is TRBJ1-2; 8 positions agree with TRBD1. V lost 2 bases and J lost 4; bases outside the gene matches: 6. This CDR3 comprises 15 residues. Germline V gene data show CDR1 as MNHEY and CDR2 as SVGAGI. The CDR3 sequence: CASSYNRGNSYGYTF. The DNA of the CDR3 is TGTGCCAGCAGTTACAACAGGGGGAATAGCTATGGCTACACCTTC.

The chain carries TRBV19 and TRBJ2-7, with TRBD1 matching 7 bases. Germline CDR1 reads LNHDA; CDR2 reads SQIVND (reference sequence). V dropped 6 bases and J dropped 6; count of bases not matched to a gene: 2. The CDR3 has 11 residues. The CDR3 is CASRHRGEQYF. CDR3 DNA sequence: TGTGCCAGTAGGCACAGGGGCGAGCAGTACTTC.

In DNA form, the CDR3 reads TGTGCCAGCAGCACTAGCGGGGGGCCTTCAGAGACCCAGTACTTC. It yields the protein CASSTSGGPSETQYF. J is TRBJ2-5 and V is TRBV7-2, with 12 nucleotides matching TRBD2. The CDR3 length is 15 residues. The V gene's germline CDR1 is SGHTA and CDR2 FQGNSA. Trimming cost V 5 bases and J 4 bases; bases outside gene matches: 5. Variable domain in full (rest from reference TRBV7-2 and TRBJ2-5): GAGVSQSPSNKVTEKGKDVELRCDPISGHTALYWYRQSLGQGLEFLIYFQGNSAPDKSGLPSDRFSAERTGGSVSTLTIQRTQQEDSAVYLCASSTSGGPSETQYFGPGTRLLVL.

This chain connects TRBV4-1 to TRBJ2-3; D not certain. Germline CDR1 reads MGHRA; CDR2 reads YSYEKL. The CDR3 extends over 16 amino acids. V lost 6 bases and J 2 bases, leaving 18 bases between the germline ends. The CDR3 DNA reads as TGCGCCAGCAGGCCTCAGGATTCCTCCTTCACAGATACGCAGTATTTT. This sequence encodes CASRPQDSSFTDTQYF.

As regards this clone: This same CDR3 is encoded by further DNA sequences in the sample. CDR3 in amino acids: CASSPGLSTDTQYF. The CDR3 region has the DNA TGTGCCAGCAGCCCGGGACTGTCCACAGATACGCAGTATTTT. The chain couples TRBV3-1 (or the pseudogene TRBV3-2) to TRBJ2-3, with a possible D match to TRBD2 (6 bases). Looked up from germline, CDR1 is LGHDT and CDR2 is YNNKEL (reference sequence). V was cut by 4 bases and J by 2 bases, with 10 bases left in between. The CDR3 runs 14 residues.

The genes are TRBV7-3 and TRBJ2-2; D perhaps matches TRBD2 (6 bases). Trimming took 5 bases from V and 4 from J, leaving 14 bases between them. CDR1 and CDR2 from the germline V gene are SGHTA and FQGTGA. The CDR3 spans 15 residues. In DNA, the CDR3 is TGTGCCAGCAGCCCTCAGCGGGTAGGCACCGGGGAGCTGTTTTTT. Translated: CASSPQRVGTGELFF.

The CDR3 loop reads CASSQAGQASTDTQYF. CDR3 bases: TGCGCCAGCAGCCAAGCGGGACAGGCTAGCACAGATACGCAGTATTTT. J is TRBJ2-3 and V is TRBV4-1; 8 nucleotides match TRBD1. J was trimmed by 0 bases and V by 1 base; bases with no gene match: 3. This CDR3 spans 16 amino acids. Germline CDR1 reads MGHRA; CDR2 reads YSYEKL.

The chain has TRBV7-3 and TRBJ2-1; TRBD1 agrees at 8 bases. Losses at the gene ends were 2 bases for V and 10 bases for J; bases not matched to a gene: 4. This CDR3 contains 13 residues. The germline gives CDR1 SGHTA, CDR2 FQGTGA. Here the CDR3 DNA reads TGTGCCAGCAGCTTAGACAGGGGCCGAGAGCAGTTCTTC. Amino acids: CASSLDRGREQFF.